Below are 2 T cell receptor beta chains sequenced from a single sample in a study of vaccination and CD4 T cells after COVID-19. Sequenced with the Oncomine TCR Beta short-read assay was DNA taken from cultured CD4+ T cells. Each CDR3 protein is one row after TCRdb ran MiXCR on the PCR reads. The sample includes roughly 23,000 distinct CDR3 sequences, under 55% of them seen just once. For these receptors, no antigen is known. Indicated treatment: roughly nine-day PBMC culture with coronavirus spike peptide pools or control peptides (ViraFEST assay). The source material was CD4+ T cells from blood, cultured in vitro, sampled before SARS-CoV-2 vaccination. All receptors derive from a human donor who received a COVID-19 vaccine.

The chain couples TRBV7-2 to TRBJ1-2; 10 nucleotides match TRBD1. Per germline, CDR1 SGHTA and CDR2 FQGNSA. The J segment lost 7 bases and the V segment lost 5 bases, leaving 10 bases of the junction unmatched. The CDR3 consists of 15 residues. The chain's CDR3 is CASSQGGTGDGGYTF. The DNA for the CDR3 is TGTGCCAGCAGCCAAGGGGGGACAGGGGACGGTGGCTACACCTTC.

This rearrangement joins TRBV18 to TRBJ1-3; possible D gene TRBD1, 5 bases. V lost 0 bases to trimming and J lost 2 bases, with 14 bases between them. This CDR3 is 17 amino acids long. The germline V gene has CDR1 KGHSH and CDR2 LQKENI. CDR3 in amino acids: CASSPPGMGEPGNTIYF. CDR3 DNA: TGTGCCAGCTCACCACCGGGTATGGGGGAGCCTGGAAACACCATATATTTT.